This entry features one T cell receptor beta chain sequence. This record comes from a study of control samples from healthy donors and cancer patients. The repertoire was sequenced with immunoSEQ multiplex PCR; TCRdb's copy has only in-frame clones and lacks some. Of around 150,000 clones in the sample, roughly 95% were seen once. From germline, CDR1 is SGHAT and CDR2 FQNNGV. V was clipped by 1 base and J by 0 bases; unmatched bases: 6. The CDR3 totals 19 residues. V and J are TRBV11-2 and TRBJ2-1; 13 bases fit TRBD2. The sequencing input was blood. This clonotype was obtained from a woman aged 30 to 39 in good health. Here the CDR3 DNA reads TGTGCCAGCAGCTTAGTGGCACTAGCGGGGGGGAGCTCCTACAATGAGCAGTTCTTC. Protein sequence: CASSLVALAGGSSYNEQFF. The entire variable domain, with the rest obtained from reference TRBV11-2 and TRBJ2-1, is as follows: EAGVAQSPRYKIIEKRQSVAFWCNPISGHATLYWYQQILGQGPKLLIQFQNNGVVDDSQLPKDRFSAERLKGVDSTLKIQPAKLEDSAVYLCASSLVALAGGSSYNEQFFGPGTRLTVL.